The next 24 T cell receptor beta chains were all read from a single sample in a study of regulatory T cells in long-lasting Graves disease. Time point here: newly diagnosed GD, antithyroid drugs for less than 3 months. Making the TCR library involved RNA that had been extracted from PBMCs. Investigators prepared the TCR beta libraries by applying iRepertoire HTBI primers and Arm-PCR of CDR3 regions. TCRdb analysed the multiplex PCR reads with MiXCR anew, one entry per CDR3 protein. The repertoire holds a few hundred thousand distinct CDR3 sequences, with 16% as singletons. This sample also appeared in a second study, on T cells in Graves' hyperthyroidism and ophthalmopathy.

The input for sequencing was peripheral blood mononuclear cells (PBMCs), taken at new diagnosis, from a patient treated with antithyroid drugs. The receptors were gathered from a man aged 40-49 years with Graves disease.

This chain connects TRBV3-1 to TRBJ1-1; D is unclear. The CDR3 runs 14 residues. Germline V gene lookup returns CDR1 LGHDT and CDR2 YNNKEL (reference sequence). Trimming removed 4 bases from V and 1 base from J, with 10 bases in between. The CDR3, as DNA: TGTGCCAGCAGCCTAAGGGCCAAGAACACTGAAGCTTTCTTT. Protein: CASSLRAKNTEAFF. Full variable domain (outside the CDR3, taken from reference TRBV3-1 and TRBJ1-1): DTAVSQTPKYLVTQMGNDKSIKCEQNLGHDTMYWYKQDSKKFLKIMFSYNNKELIINETVPNRFSPKSPDKAHLNLHINSLELGDSAVYFCASSLRAKNTEAFFGQGTRLTVV.

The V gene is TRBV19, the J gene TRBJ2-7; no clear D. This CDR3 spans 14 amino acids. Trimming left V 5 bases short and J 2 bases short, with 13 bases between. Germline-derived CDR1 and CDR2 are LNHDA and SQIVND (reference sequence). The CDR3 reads CASSSKASAYEQYF. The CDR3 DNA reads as TGTGCCAGTAGTTCGAAGGCCTCGGCCTACGAGCAGTACTTC.

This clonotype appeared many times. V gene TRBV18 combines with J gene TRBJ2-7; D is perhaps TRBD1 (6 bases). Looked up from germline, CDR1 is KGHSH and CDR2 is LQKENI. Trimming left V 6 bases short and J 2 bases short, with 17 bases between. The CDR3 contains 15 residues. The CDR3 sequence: CASSGWDTGTYEQYF. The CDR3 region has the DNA TGTGCCAGCTCGGGTTGGGACACCGGGACCTACGAGCAGTACTTC.

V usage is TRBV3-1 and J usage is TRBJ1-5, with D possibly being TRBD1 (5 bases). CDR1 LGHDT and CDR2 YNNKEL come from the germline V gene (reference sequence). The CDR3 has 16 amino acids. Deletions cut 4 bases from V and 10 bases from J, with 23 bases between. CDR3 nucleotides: TGTGCCAGCAGCCCTGGGGCCGGGGCCATAACCAGCCCCCAGCATTTT. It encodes CASSPGAGAITSPQHF.

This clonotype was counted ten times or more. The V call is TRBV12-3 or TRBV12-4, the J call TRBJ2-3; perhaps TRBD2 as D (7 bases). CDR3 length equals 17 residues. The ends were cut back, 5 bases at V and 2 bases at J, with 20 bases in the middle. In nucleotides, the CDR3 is TGTGCCAGCAGTCCCCGTAGGGGGGGGCCACTCACAGATACGCAGTATTTT. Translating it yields CASSPRRGGPLTDTQYF.

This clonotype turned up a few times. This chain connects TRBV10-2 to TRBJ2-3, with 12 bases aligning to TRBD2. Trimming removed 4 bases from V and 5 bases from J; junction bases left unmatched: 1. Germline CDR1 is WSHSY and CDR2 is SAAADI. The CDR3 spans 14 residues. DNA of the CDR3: TGCGCCAGCAGTGCTAGCGGGGGGGAAGATACGCAGTATTTT. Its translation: CASSASGGEDTQYF.

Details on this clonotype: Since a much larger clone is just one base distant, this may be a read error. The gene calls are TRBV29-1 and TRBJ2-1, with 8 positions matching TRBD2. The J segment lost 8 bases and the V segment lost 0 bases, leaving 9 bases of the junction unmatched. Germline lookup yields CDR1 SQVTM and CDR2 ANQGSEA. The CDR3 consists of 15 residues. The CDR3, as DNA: TGCAGCGTTGAAGATAGGAAGCGGGGGTACGATGAGCAGTTCTTC. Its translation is CSVEDRKRGYDEQFF.

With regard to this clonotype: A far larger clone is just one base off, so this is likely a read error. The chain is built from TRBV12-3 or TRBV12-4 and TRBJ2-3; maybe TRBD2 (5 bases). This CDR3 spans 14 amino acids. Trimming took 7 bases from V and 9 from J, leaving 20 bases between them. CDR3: CASNRDPKVATQYF. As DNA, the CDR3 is TGTGCCAGCAACCGGGATCCAAAGGTAGCGACGCAGTATTTT.

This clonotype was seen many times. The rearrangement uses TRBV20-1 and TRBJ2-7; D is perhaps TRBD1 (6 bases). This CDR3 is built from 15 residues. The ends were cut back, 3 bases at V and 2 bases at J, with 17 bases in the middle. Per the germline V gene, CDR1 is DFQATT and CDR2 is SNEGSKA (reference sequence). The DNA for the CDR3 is TGCAGTGCTAGGGCGCCGACAGGCACCACCTACGAGCAGTACTTC. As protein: CSARAPTGTTYEQYF.

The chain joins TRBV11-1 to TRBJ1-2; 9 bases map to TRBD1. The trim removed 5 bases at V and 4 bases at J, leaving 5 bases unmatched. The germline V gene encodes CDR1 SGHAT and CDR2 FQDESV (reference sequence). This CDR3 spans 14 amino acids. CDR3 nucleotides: TGTGCCAGCAGCCTCGGGACAGGGTCCTATGGCTACACCTTC. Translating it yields CASSLGTGSYGYTF.

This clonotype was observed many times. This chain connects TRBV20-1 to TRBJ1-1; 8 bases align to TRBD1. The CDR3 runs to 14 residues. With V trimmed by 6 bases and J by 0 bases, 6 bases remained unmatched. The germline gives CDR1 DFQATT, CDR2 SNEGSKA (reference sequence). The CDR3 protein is CSARTGSVNTEAFF. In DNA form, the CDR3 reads TGCAGTGCCCGGACAGGGAGCGTGAACACTGAAGCTTTCTTT.

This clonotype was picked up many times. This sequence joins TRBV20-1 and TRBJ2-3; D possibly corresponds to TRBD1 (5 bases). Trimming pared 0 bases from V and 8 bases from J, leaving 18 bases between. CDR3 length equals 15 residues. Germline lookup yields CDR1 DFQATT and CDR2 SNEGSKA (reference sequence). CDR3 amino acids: CSARDGAAAPFTQYF. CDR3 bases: TGCAGTGCTAGAGATGGGGCGGCGGCGCCCTTTACGCAGTATTTT.

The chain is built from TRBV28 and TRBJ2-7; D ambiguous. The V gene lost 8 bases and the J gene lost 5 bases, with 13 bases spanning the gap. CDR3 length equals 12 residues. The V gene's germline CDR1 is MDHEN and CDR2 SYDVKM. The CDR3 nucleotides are TGTGCCAGCGGTCAAAACGGCCACGAGCAGTACTTC. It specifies CASGQNGHEQYF.

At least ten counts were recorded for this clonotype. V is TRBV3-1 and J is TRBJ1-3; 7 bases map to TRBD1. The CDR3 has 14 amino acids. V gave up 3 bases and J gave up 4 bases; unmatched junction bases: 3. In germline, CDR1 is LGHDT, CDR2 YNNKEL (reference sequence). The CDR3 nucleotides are TGTGCCAGCAGCCATGGGACAGCCGGAAACACCATATATTTT. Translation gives CASSHGTAGNTIYF.

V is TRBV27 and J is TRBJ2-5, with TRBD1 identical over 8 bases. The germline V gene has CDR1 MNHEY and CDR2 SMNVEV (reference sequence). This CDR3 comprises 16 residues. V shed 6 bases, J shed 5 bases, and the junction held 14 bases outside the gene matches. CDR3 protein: CASSPLPQGVVETQYF. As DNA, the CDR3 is TGTGCCAGCAGCCCCCTACCACAGGGGGTGGTTGAGACCCAGTACTTC.

The CDR3 DNA is TGCAGCGTACAGGCCGACTCCTACAATGAGCAGTTCTTC. This translates into CSVQADSYNEQFF. The chain links TRBV29-1 to TRBJ2-1, with D perhaps TRBD1 (5 bases). V shed 6 bases and J shed 0 bases, with 9 bases lying between them. This CDR3 is 13 amino acids long. Germline V CDR1 and CDR2: SQVTM, ANQGSEA.

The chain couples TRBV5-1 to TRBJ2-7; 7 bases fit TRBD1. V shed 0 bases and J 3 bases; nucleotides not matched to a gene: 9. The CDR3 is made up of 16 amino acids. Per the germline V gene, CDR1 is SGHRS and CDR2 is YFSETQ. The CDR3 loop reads CASSLAPTGISYEQYF. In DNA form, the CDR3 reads TGCGCCAGCAGCTTGGCGCCGACAGGGATCAGCTACGAGCAGTACTTC.

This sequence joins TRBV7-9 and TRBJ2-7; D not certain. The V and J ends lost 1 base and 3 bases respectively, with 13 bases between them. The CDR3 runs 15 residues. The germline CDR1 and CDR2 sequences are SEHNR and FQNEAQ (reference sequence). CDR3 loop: CASSLGRQIGYEQYF. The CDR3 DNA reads TGTGCCAGCAGCTTAGGCCGGCAGATCGGCTACGAGCAGTACTTC.

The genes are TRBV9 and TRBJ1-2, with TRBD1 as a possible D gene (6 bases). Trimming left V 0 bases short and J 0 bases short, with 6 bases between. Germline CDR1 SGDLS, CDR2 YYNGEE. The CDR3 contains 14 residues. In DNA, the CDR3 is TGTGCCAGCAGCGTAGAGGGGGCTAACTATGGCTACACCTTC. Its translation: CASSVEGANYGYTF.

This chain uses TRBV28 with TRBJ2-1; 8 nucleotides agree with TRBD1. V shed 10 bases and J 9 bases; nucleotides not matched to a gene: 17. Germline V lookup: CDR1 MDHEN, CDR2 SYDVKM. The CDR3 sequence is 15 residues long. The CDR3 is CATNPWGRGLSEQFF. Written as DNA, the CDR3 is TGTGCCACCAACCCGTGGGGCAGGGGGCTTAGTGAGCAGTTCTTC. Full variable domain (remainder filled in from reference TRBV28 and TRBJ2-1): DVKVTQSSRYLVKRTGEKVFLECVQDMDHENMFWYRQDPGLGLRLIYFSYDVKMKEKGDIPEGYSVSREKKERFSLILESASTNQTSMYLCATNPWGRGLSEQFFGPGTRLTVL.

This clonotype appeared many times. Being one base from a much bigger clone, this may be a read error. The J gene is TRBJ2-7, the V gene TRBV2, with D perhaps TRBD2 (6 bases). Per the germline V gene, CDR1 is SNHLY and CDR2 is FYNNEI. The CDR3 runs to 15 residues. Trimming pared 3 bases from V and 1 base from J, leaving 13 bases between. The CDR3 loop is CASSDLVGTSYEQYF. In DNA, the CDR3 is TGTGCCAGCAGTGACTTGGTGGGGACTTCCTACGAGCAGTACTTC.

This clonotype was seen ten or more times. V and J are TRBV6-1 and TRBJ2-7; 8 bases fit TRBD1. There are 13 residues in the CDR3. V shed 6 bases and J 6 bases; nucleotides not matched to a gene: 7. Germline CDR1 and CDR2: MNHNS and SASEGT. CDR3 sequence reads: CASRDRDGREQYF. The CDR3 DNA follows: TGTGCCAGCAGGGACAGGGACGGGCGCGAGCAGTACTTC.

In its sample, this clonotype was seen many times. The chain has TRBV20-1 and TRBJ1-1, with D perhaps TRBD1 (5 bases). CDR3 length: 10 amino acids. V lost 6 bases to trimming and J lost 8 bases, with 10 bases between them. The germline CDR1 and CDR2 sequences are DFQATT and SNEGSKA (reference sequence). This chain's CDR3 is CSATRVEAFF. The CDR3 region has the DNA TGCAGTGCAACCAGGGTGGAAGCTTTCTTT.

CDR3 DNA sequence: TGTGCCATCAGTGAAAGACTAGCGGGGGACACCGGGGAGCTGTTTTTT. Residues: CAISERLAGDTGELFF. The chain has TRBV10-3 and TRBJ2-2, with 12 bases fitting TRBD2. Germline assignment: CDR1 ENHRY and CDR2 SYGVKD. The CDR3 is made up of 16 amino acids. V lost 3 bases and J lost 3; bases outside the gene matches: 2.